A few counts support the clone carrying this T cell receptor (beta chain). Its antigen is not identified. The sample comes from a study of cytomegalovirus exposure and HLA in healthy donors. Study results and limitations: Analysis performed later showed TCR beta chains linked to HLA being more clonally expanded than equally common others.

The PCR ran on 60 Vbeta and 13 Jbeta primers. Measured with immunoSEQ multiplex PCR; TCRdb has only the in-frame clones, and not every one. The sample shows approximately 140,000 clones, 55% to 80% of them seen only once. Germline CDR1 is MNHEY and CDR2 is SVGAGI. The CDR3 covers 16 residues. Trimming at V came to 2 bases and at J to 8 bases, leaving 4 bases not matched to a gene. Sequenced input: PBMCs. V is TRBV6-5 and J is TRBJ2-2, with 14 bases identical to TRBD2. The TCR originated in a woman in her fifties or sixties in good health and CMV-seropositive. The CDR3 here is CASSYGTSGSEGELFF. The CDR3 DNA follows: TGTGCCAGCAGTTACGGGACTAGCGGGAGCGAAGGGGAGCTGTTTTTT.